This TCR beta chain was captured by sequencing in a study of T cell clones after liver transplantation. Study details: Three of the eight recipients were HCV-positive; the rest had non-autoimmune, non-viral transplant indications.

Measured with immunoSEQ multiplex PCR; TCRdb has only the in-frame clones, and not every one. The data hold roughly 80,000 clones, with roughly four fifths observed a single time. This CDR3 is 16 amino acids long. Germline V CDR1 and CDR2: MDHEN, SYDVKM. The V end lost 2 bases, the J end lost 1 base, and 12 bases lay between the germline ends. The material was CD4+ T cells from blood, obtained about 46 months after liver transplant. The sequence was obtained from a human patient who received a liver transplant. Some T cells may trace back to the graft donor. The chain combines TRBV28 with TRBJ1-3; maybe TRBD1 (6 bases). The CDR3 protein is CASSLIQGPSGNTIYF. The CDR3 DNA follows: TGTGCCAGCAGTTTAATCCAGGGGCCTTCTGGAAACACCATATATTTT.